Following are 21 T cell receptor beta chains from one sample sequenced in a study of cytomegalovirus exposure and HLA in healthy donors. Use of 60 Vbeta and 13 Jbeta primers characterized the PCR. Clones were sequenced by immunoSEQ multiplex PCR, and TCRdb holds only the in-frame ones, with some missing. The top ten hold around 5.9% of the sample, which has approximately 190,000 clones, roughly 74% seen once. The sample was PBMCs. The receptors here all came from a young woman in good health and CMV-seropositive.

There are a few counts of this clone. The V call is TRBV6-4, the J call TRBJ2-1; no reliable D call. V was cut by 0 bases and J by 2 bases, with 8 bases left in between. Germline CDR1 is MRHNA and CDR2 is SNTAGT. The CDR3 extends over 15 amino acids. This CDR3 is CASSDSADTYNEQFF. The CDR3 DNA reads TGTGCCAGCAGTGACTCGGCAGATACCTACAATGAGCAGTTCTTC.

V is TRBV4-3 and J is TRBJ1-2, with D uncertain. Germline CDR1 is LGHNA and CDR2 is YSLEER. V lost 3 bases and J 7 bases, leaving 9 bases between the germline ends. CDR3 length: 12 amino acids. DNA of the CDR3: TGCGCCAGCAGCCATCAAAACGGTGGCTACACCTTC. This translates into CASSHQNGGYTF.

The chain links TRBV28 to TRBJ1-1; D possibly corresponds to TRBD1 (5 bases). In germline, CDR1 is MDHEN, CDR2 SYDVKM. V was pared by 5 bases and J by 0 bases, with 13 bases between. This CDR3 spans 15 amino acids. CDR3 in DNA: TGTGCCAGCAGTCTTTGGGGCGGTATGAACACTGAAGCTTTCTTT. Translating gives CASSLWGGMNTEAFF.

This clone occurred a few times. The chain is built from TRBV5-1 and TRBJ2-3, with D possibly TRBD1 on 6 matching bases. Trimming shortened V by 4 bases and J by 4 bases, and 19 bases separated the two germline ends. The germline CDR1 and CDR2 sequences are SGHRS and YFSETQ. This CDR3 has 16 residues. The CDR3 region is CASSNLQGFGADTQYF. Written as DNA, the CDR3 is TGCGCCAGCAGCAACCTACAGGGATTTGGGGCAGATACGCAGTATTTT.

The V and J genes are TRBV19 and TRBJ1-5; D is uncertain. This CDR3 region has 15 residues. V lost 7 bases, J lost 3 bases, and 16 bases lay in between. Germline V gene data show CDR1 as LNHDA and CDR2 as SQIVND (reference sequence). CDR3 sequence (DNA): TGTGCCAGTACCCTGGTGCCGGGGAACAATCAGCCCCAGCATTTT. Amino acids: CASTLVPGNNQPQHF.

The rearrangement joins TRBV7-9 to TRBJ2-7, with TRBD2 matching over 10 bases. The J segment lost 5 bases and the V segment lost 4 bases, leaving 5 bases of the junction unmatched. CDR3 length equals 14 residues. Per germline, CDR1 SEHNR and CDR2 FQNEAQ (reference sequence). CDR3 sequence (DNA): TGTGCCAGCAGCTCCCTAGCGGGGGTCGACGAGCAGTACTTC. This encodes CASSSLAGVDEQYF.

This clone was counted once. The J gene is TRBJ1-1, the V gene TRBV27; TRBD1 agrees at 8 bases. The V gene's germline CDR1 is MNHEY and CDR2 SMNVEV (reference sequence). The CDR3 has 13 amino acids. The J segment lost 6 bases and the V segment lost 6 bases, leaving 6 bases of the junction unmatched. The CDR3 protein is CASRWGTGSEAFF. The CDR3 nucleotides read TGTGCCAGCAGGTGGGGGACAGGCTCTGAAGCTTTCTTT.

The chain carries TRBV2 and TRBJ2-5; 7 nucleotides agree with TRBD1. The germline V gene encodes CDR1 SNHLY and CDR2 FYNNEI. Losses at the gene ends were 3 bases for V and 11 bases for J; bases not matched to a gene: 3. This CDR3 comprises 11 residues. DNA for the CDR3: TGTGCCAGCAGTGACGGCAGGGGGCAGTACTTC. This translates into CASSDGRGQYF.

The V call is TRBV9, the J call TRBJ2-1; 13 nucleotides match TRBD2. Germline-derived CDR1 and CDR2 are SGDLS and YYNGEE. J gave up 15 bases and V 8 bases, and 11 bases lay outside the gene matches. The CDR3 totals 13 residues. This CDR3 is CASVPGLAGDWFF. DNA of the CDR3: TGTGCCAGTGTGCCCGGACTAGCGGGAGATTGGTTCTTC.

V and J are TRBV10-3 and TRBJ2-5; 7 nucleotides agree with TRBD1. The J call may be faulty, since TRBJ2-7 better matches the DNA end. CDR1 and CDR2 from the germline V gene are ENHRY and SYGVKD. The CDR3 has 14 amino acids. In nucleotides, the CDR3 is TGTGCCATCACCGCCGGGACAGATTCCTACGAGCAGTACTTC. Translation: CAITAGTDSYEQYF.

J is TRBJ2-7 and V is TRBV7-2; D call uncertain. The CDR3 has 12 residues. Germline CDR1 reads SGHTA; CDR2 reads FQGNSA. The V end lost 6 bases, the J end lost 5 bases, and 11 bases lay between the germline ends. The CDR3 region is CASSESFDEQYF. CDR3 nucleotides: TGTGCCAGCAGTGAGAGTTTCGACGAGCAGTACTTC.

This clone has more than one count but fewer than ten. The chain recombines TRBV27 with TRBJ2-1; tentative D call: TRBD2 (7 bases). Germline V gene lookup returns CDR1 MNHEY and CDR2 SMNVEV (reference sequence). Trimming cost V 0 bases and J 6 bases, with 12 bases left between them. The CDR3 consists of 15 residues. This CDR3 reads CASSLSLRGANEQFF. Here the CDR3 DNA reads TGTGCCAGCAGTTTATCTCTTCGGGGGGCCAATGAGCAGTTCTTC.

The CDR3 region is CASSVVPGGPDEQYF. In nucleotides, the CDR3 is TGTGCCAGCAGCGTAGTCCCGGGAGGGCCCGACGAGCAGTACTTC. V usage is TRBV9 and J usage is TRBJ2-7, with 8 bases lining up with TRBD2. The ends lost 0 bases at V and 5 bases at J; junction bases unmatched: 7. This CDR3 is 15 amino acids long. Per the germline V gene, CDR1 is SGDLS and CDR2 is YYNGEE. Using reference TRBV9 and TRBJ2-7 for the parts outside the CDR3, the full variable domain is DSGVTQTPKHLITATGQRVTLRCSPRSGDLSVYWYQQSLDQGLQFLIQYYNGEERAKGNILERFSAQQFPDLHSELNLSSLELGDSALYFCASSVVPGGPDEQYFGPGTRLTVT.

The CDR3 bases are TGTGCCAGCAGCCACAGGGGAAATCTCTACGAGCAGTACTTC. Residues: CASSHRGNLYEQYF. V and J are TRBV7-8 and TRBJ2-7; 7 bases map to TRBD1. Germline lookup yields CDR1 SGHVS and CDR2 FQNEAQ. V lost 5 bases, J lost 3 bases, and 7 bases stayed unmatched. The CDR3 is 14 residues long.

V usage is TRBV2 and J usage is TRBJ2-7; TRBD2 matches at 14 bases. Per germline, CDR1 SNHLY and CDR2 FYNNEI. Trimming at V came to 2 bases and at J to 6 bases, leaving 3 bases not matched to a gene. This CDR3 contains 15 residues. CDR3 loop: CASSETGLAGVEQYF. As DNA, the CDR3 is TGTGCCAGCAGTGAAACGGGACTAGCGGGAGTCGAGCAGTACTTC.

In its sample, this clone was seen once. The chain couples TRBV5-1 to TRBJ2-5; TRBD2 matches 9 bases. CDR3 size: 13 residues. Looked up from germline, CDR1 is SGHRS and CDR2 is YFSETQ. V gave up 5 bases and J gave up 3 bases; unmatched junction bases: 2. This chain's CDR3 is CASSRLAEETQYF. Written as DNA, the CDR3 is TGCGCCAGCAGTCGACTAGCGGAAGAGACCCAGTACTTC.

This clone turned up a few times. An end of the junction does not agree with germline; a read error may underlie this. The DNA of the CDR3 is TGTTCCAGCAGCTCCCTCGCCGGGCAACCGGGGAATTCACCCCTCCACTTT. It is translated as CSSSSLAGQPGNSPLHF. This rearrangement joins TRBV7-9 to TRBJ1-6; D gene uncertain. This CDR3 contains 17 residues. Germline CDR1 SEHNR, CDR2 FQNEAQ (reference sequence).

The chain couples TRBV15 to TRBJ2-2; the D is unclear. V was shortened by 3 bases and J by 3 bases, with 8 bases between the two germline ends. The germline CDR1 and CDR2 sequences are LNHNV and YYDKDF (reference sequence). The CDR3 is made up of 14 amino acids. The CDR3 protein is CATSRGPYTGELFF. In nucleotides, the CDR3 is TGTGCCACCAGCAGGGGCCCATACACCGGGGAGCTGTTTTTT. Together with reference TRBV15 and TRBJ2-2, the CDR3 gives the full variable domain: DAMVIQNPRYQVTQFGKPVTLSCSQTLNHNVMYWYQQKSSQAPKLLFHYYDKDFNNEADTPDNFQSRRPNTSFCFLDIRSPGLGDTAMYLCATSRGPYTGELFFGEGSRLTVL.

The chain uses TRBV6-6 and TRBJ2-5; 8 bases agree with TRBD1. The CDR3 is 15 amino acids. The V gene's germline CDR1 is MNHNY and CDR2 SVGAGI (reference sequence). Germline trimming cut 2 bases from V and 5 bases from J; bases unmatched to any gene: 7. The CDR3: CASSYQSGGRETQYF. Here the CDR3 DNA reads TGTGCCAGCAGTTACCAATCAGGGGGCAGGGAGACCCAGTACTTC.

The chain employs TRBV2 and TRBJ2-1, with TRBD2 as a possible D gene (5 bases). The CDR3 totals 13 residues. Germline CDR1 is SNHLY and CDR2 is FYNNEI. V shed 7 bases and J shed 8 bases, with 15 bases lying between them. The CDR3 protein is CASNQLLVHEQFF. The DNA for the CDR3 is TGTGCCAGCAACCAATTACTAGTGCATGAGCAGTTCTTC.

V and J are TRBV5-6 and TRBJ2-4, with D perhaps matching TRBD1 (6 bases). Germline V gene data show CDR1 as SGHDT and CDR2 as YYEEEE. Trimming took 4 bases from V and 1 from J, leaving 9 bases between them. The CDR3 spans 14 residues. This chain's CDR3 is CASSAQGAKNIQYF. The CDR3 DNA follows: TGTGCCAGCAGCGCACAGGGTGCCAAAAACATTCAGTACTTC.